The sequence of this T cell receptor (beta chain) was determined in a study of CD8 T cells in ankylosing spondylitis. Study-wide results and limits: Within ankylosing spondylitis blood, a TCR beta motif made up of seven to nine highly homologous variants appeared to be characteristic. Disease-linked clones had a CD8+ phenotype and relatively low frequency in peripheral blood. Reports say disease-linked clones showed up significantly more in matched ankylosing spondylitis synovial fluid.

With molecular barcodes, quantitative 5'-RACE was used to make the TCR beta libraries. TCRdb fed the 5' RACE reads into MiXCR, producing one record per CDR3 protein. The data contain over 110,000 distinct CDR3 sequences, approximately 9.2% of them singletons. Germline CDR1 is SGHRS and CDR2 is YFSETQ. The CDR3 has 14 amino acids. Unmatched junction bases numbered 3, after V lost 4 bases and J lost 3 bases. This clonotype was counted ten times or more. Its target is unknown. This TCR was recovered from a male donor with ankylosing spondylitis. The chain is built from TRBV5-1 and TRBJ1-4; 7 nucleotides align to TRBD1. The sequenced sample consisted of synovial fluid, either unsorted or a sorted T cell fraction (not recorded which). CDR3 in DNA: TGCGCCAGCAGCGCCGGGACAGCTAATGAAAAACTGTTTTTT. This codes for CASSAGTANEKLFF.